The source of this T cell receptor (beta chain) is a study of cytomegalovirus exposure and HLA in healthy donors. The CDR3 runs to 15 residues. Germline V gives CDR1 SGHNT, CDR2 YYREEE (reference sequence). V lost 4 bases, J lost 0 bases, and 12 bases lay in between. Remarks on this clone: Its specificity is unknown.

Findings of the study overall: Many donors carried some public TCRs, although rarity characterized most TCR sequences. Altogether, around 160 TCR beta chains were recorded as cytomegalovirus-associated.

The protocol was immunoSEQ multiplex PCR, while the TCRdb copy is restricted to in-frame clones and leaves out a portion. The sample has 130,000 or so clones, over 85% seen once. The material sequenced was PBMCs. This receptor was taken from a woman aged 18-29 years in good health and CMV-seronegative. The chain combines TRBV5-4 with TRBJ2-3; D possibly corresponds to TRBD2 (6 bases). The CDR3 loop reads CASSPSSDSTDTQYF. The CDR3 DNA reads as TGTGCCAGCAGCCCCTCTAGCGACAGCACAGATACGCAGTATTTT.